In its sample, the clone carrying this TCR beta chain was seen once. The time point is: cycle 4 day 1 (C4D1), after 6 weeks of nivolumab. Relapses following autologous stem cell transplantation were seen in all patients, with brentuximab vedotin exposure varying. Magnetic negative selection was used to purify CD4+ T cells from PBMCs that had been thawed. These data originate in a study of PD-1 blockade in classical Hodgkin lymphoma. The CDR3 is 14 amino acids. Germline V gene lookup returns CDR1 SGHAT and CDR2 FQNNGV. V gave up 3 bases and J gave up 13 bases; unmatched junction bases: 8. Method: immunoSEQ multiplex PCR; TCRdb's copy keeps in-frame clones and lacks some. The sample lists about 28,000 clones, around 85% occurring once.

Sequenced material: CD4+ T cells from blood, taken before the fourth cycle of nivolumab. This clonotype was sampled from a human donor with classical Hodgkin lymphoma. This sequence joins TRBV11-2 and TRBJ2-6; 8 bases match TRBD1. CDR3 amino acids: CASSFADRVGVLTF. CDR3 DNA: TGTGCCAGCAGCTTCGCGGACAGGGTCGGAGTCCTGACTTTC.